This TCR beta chain was captured by sequencing in a study of neoadjuvant nivolumab and ipilimumab in lung cancer. Study information: Nivolumab 3 mg/kg was given days 1, 15 and 29, plus ipilimumab 1 mg/kg day 1 in combination.

Findings of the study overall: TCR clonality did not significantly correlate with pathologic tumor regression. Compared with tumor-adjacent uninvolved lung, resected tumors showed greater richness and clonality.

Repertoires were generated with immunoSEQ multiplex PCR, while TCRdb's copy carries only in-frame clones and drops some. The table records roughly 18,000 clones, around 86% of them present only once. Only one count was recorded for this clone. What it binds is unknown. Sequencing used peripheral blood, obtained before neoadjuvant nivolumab, alone or with ipilimumab. This sequence was found in an adult with non-small cell lung cancer.

CDR3 in amino acids: CASSPGGRGSSYEQYF. For the CDR3, the DNA is TGTGCCAGCTCACCAGGGGGTCGCGGGAGCTCCTACGAGCAGTACTTC. The chain is built from TRBV18 and TRBJ2-7; TRBD2 matches 7 bases. The CDR3 length is 16 residues. Trimming at V came to 2 bases and at J to 0 bases, leaving 7 bases not matched to a gene. Germline CDR1 KGHSH, CDR2 LQKENI.